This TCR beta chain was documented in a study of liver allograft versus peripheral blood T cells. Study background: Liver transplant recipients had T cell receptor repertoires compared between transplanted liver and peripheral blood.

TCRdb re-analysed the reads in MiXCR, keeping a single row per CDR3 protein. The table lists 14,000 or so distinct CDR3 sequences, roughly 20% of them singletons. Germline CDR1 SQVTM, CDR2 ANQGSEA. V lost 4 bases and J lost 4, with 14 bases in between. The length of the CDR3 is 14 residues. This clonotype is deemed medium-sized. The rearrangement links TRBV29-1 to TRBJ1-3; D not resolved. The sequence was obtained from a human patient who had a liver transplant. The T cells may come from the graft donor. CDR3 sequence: CSVVTPPGGNTIYF. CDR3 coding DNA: TGCAGCGTTGTCACGCCTCCGGGGGGAAACACCATATATTTT.